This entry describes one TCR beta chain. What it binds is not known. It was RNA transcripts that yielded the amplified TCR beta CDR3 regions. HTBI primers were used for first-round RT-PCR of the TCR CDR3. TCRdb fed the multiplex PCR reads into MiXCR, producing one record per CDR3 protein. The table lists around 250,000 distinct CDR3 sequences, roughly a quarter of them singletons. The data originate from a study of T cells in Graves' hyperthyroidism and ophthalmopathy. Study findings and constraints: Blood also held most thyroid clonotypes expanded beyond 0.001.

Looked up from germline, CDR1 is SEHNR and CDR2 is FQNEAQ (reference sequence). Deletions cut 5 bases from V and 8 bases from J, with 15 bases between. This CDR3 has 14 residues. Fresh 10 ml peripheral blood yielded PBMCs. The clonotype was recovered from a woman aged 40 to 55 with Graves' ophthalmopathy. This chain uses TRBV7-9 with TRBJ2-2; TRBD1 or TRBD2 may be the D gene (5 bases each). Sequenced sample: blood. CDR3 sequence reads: CASSPPRGAGELFF. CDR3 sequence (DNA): TGTGCCAGCAGCCCCCCGAGGGGTGCGGGGGAGCTGTTTTTT.